The clone carrying this TCR beta chain has at least ten counts. Its antigen remains unidentified. The sample comes from a study of T-cell reconstitution after alpha-beta-depleted transplantation in children. CDR3 length: 18 amino acids. Trimming took off 1 base at V and 0 bases at J, with 14 bases between the two ends. Germline V gives CDR1 SGHNT, CDR2 YYREEE (reference sequence). Preparation of the TCRbeta library was carried out with unique molecular identifiers. Via MiXCR, TCRdb re-called the PCR reads, giving one row per CDR3 protein. The sample has about 8,700 distinct CDR3 sequences, around 14% seen once. Study results and caveats: The origin of alpha-beta T cells about two months after transplant was reportedly several hundred expanded graft clones. A year had passed since transplant, and T-cell counts and diversity by then came mostly from newly produced T cells. Some patients' high day-60 TCRbeta diversity was traced to surviving recipient T cells and thymic progenitors.

This rearrangement joins TRBV5-4 to TRBJ2-6; tentatively, D is TRBD2 (5 bases). This TCR was recovered from a male patient between 5 and 17 years old who had a stem cell transplant for acute lymphoblastic leukemia, so the T cells may come from the graft donor. The sample here was PBMCs, mostly from graft donor cells, taken 60 days after TCRalphabeta/CD19-depleted stem cell transplant. CDR3 DNA sequence: TGTGCCAGCAGCTTGCAGGTTTCTCGGGGCTCTGGGGCCAACGTCCTGACTTTC. It translates to CASSLQVSRGSGANVLTF.